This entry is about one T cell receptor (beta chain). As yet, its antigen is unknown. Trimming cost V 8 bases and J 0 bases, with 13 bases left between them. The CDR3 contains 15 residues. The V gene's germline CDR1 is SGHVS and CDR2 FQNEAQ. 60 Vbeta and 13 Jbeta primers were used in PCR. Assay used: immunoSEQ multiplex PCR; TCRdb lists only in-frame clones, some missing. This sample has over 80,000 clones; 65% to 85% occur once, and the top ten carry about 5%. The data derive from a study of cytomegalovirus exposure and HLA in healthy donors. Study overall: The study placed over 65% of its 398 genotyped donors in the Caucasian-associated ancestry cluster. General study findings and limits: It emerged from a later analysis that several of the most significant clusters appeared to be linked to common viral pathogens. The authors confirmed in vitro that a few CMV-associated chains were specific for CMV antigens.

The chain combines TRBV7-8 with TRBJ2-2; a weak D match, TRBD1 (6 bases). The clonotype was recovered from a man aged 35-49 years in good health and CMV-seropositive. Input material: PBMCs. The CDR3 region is CASGKGVANTGELFF. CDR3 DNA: TGTGCCAGCGGAAAGGGGGTGGCGAACACCGGGGAGCTGTTTTTT.